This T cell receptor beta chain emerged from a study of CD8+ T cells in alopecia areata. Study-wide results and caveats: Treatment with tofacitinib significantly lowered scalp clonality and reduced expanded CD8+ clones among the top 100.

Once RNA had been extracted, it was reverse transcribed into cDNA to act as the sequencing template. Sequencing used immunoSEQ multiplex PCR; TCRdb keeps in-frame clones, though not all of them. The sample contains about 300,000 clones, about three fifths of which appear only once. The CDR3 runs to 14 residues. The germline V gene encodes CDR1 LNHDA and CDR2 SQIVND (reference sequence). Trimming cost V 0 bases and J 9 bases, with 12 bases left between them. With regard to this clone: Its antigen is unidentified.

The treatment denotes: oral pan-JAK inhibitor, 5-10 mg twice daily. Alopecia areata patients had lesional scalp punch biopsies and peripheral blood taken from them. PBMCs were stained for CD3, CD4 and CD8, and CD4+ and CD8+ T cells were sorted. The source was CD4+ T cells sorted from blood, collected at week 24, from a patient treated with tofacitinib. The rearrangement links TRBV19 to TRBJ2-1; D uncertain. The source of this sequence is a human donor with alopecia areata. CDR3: CASSIDVWAAEQFF. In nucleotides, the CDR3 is TGTGCCAGTAGTATAGATGTTTGGGCAGCTGAGCAGTTCTTC. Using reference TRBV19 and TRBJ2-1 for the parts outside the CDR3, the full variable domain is DGGITQSPKYLFRKEGQNVTLSCEQNLNHDAMYWYRQDPGQGLRLIYYSQIVNDFQKGDIAEGYSVSREKKESFPLTVTSAQKNPTAFYLCASSIDVWAAEQFFGPGTRLTVL.